These T cell receptor beta chains were read from a single sample in a study of immune characteristics of hereditary and idiopathic chronic pancreatitis. Using immunoSEQ multiplex PCR, the repertoire was profiled, and TCRdb retains in-frame clones only, with some absent. The top ten hold about 14% of the sample, which has about 9,400 clones, around 79% seen once. The sample taken for sequencing was pancreas tissue with idiopathic chronic pancreatitis. These receptors came from a human donor with chronic pancreatitis. Both conserved end residues are part of each CDR3. A D gene is named only where the DNA matches it firmly. The listing skips clone size in some rows; elsewhere it reads once, few, many or a size class.

size,J,V,D,DNA,CDR3
few,TRBJ2-4,TRBV30,-,TGTGCCTGGAGTGTAGGAAGTAATATAGCCAAAAACATTCAGTACTTC,CAWSVGSNIAKNIQYF
-,TRBJ1-4,TRBV19,TRBD1,TGTGCCAGTAGTATAGATCATAGACAGGGAAGAGAAAAACTGTTTTTT,CASSIDHRQGREKLFF
-,TRBJ2-7,TRBV10-3,-,TGTGCCATCAGTGAGAGGACTTCTCTGGGTGAGCAGTACTTC,CAISERTSLGEQYF
-,TRBJ2-1,TRBV3-1/TRBV3-2,TRBD2,TGTGCCAGCAGACGGACTAGCGGGGGCCACAATGAGCAGTTCTTC,CASRRTSGGHNEQFF
-,TRBJ2-5,TRBV15,-,TGTGCCACCAGCAACTATCCGGGCCAAGAGACCCAGTACTTC,CATSNYPGQETQYF